This T cell receptor beta chain was sequenced in a study of T cells after yellow fever vaccination. Notes on the study in general: The secondary response was weaker but peaked faster, day 5 versus 15.

TCRdb passed the 5' RACE reads through MiXCR, listing each CDR3 protein once. The table shows 620,000 or so distinct CDR3 sequences, with roughly a sixth occurring only once. This clonotype turned up a few times. What it binds is unknown. Germline is not matched at one junction end, which may reflect a read error. CDR3 length: 16 amino acids. Looked up from germline, CDR1 is SGHDT and CDR2 is YYEEEE. The sequencing here drew on PBMCs, taken about 5 days after the first yellow fever vaccination. The V call is TRBV5-6, the J call TRBJ1-2; the D is unclear. The TCR comes from a man between 18 and 29 years old who received the YFV17D yellow fever vaccine. The CDR3 sequence: CASSPRPEYTNYGCTF. The CDR3 DNA sequence: TGTGCCAGCAGCCCCCGACCGGAATACACTAACTATGGCTGCACCTTC.